This T cell receptor beta chain was identified in a study of identical twins. Template switching added a universal primer site, and cDNA bore unique molecular identifiers. TCRdb re-called the 5' RACE reads with MiXCR, one entry per CDR3 protein. This table holds 600,000 to 700,000 distinct CDR3 sequences, over 20% found once. Separately, the same data were catalogued under a study of T cells expressing NK-cell markers.

Sequencing was done on a sample of PBMCs. The clonotype was recovered from a woman between 18 and 30 years old in good health.

DNA of the CDR3: TGCGCCAGCAGCAGGGATAGCGCCGTGCAGTACTTC. Translation gives CASSRDSAVQYF. The V call is TRBV5-1, the J call TRBJ2-7, with D perhaps TRBD2 (5 bases). The CDR3 sequence is 12 residues long. V shed 4 bases and J shed 9 bases, with 14 bases lying between them. From germline, CDR1 is SGHRS and CDR2 YFSETQ.